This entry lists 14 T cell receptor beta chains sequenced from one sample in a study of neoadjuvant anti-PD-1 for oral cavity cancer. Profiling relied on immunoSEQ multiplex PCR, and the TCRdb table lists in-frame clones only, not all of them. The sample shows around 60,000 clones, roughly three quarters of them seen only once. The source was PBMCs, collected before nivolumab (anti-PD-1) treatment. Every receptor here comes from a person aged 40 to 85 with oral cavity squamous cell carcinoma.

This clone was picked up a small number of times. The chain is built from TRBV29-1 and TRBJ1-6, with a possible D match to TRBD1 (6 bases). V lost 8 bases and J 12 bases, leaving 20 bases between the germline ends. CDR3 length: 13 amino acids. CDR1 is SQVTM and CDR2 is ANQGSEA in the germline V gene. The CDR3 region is CSFTTGSSGPLHF. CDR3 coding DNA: TGCAGCTTTACCACAGGGAGTAGTGGACCCCTCCACTTT.

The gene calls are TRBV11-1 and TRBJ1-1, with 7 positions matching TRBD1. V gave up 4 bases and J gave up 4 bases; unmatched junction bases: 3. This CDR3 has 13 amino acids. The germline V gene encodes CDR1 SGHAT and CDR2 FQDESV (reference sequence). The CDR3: CASSSGQFTEAFF. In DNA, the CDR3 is TGTGCCAGCAGCTCGGGACAGTTCACTGAAGCTTTCTTT.

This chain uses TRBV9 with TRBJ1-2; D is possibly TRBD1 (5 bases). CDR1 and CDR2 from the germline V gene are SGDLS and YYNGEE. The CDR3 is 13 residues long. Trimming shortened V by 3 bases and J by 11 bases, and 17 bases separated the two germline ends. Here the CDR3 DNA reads TGTGCCAGCAGCGGAGCCGGGACCTTGGATTACACCTTC. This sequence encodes CASSGAGTLDYTF.

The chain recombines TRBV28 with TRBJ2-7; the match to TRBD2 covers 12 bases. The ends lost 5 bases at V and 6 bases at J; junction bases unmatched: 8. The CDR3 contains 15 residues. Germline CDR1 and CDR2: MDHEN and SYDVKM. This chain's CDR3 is CASSTLAGGPGEQYF. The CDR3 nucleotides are TGTGCCAGCAGTACCCTAGCGGGAGGGCCAGGCGAGCAGTACTTC.

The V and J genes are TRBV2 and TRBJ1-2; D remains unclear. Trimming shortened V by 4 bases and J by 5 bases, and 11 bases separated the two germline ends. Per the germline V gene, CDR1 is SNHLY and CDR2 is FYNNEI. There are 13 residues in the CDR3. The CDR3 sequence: CASSVGRDYGYTF. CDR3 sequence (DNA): TGTGCCAGCAGTGTTGGACGGGATTATGGCTACACCTTC.

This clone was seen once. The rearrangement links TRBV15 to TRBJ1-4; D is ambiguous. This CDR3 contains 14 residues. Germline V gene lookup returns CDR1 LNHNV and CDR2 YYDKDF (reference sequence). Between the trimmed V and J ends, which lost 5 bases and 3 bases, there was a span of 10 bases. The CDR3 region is CATSLTRANEKLFF. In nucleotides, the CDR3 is TGTGCCACCAGCCTGACACGAGCTAATGAAAAACTGTTTTTT.

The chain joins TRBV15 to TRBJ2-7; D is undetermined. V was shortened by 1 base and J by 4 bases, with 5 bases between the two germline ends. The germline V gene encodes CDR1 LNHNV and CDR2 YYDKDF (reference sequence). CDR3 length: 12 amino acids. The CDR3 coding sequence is TGTGCCACCAGCAGAGGTCGGTACGAGCAGTACTTC. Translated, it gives CATSRGRYEQYF.

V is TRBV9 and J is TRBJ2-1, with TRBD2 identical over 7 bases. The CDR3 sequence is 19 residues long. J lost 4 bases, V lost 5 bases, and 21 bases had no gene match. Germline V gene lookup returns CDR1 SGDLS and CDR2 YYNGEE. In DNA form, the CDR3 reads TGTGCCAGCAGTTACCCCAGAGGGCTTCTAGCGGATAATTACAATGAGCAGTTCTTC. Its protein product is CASSYPRGLLADNYNEQFF.

This CDR3 reads CASSLFTGTGAYEQYF. The CDR3 DNA follows: TGTGCCAGCAGCTTATTCACCGGGACAGGGGCCTACGAGCAGTACTTC. The chain recombines TRBV7-2 with TRBJ2-7; 10 positions agree with TRBD1. V dropped 2 bases and J dropped 2; count of bases not matched to a gene: 6. Germline V lookup: CDR1 SGHTA, CDR2 FQGNSA. This CDR3 is built from 16 residues.

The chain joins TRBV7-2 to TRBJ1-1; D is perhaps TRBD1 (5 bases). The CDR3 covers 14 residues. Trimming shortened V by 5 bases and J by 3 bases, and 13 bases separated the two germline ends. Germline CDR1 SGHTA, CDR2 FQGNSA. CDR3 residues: CASSGRGSDTEAFF. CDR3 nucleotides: TGTGCCAGCAGCGGTCGGGGGAGCGACACTGAAGCTTTCTTT.

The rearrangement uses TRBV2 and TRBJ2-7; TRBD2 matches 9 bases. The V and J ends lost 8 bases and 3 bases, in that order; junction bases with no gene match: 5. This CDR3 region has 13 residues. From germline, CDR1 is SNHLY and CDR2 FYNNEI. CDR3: CASSRLAVYEQYF. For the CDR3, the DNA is TGTGCCAGCTCTCGACTAGCGGTCTACGAGCAGTACTTC. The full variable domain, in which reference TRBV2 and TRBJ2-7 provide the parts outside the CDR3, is EPEVTQTPSHQVTQMGQEVILRCVPISNHLYFYWYRQILGQKVEFLVSFYNNEISEKSEIFDDQFSVERPDGSNFTLKIRSTKLEDSAMYFCASSRLAVYEQYFGPGTRLTVT.

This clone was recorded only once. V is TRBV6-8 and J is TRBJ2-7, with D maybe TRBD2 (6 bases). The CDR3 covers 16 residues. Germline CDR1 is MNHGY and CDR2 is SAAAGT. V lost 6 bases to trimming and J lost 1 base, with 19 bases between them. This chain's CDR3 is CASRTDTRGISYEQYF. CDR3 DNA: TGTGCCAGCAGGACCGATACCCGCGGGATATCCTACGAGCAGTACTTC.

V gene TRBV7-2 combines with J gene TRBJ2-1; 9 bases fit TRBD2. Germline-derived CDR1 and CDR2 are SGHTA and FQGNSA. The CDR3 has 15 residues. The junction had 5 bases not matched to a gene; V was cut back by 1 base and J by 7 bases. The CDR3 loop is CASSLGVAGDNEQFF. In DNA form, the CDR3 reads TGTGCCAGCAGCTTAGGTGTAGCGGGGGATAATGAGCAGTTCTTC.

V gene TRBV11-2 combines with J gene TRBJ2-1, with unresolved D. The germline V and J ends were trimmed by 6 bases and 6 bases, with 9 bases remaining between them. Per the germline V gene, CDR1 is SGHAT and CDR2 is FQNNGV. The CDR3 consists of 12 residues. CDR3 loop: CASSQESNEQFF. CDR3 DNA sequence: TGTGCCAGCAGTCAAGAATCCAATGAGCAGTTCTTC.